The T cell receptor (beta chain) under discussion was sequenced for a study of CD8 T cells in Susac syndrome. Overall study results and limits: Within total CD8+ repertoires, around 15 Susac-specific public clones were found, and within CD8+ TEMRA repertoires, five.

This clonotype was recorded only once. The target antigen is unknown. CDR1 and CDR2 (germline): MGHDK, SYGVNS. The CDR3 spans 15 residues. V lost 8 bases, J lost 8 bases, and 9 bases stayed unmatched. RNA totalling roughly 0.5 to 1 ug underwent reverse transcription with random hexamers. TCR beta CDR3 was amplified by immunoSEQ covering 54 Vbeta and 13 Jbeta. TCRdb reanalysed the immunoSEQ multiplex PCR reads using MiXCR and keeps one entry per CDR3 protein. The profile shows about 100,000 distinct CDR3 sequences, roughly 96% of them singletons. Recently defined diagnostic criteria classed the Susac syndrome patients as definite or probable. Bulk CD8+ and CD4+ cells came from magnetic negative isolation; CD8+ TEMRA by FACS.

The chain links TRBV25-1 to TRBJ1-6, with 10 bases identical to TRBD1. Sequencing input: CD8+ T cells from PBMCs. The receptor was derived from a human donor with Susac syndrome. The CDR3: CASAERTGGYSPLHF. DNA for the CDR3: TGTGCCAGCGCCGAGCGGACAGGGGGATATTCACCCCTCCACTTT.